The TCR beta chain under discussion was sequenced for a study of CD8 T cells in Susac syndrome. The multiple sclerosis controls comprised treatment-naive patients whose relapsing-remitting disease was stable or active. Per the germline V gene, CDR1 is LNHDA and CDR2 is SQIVND (reference sequence). This CDR3 comprises 16 residues. V dropped 3 bases and J dropped 2 bases, with 16 bases sitting between them. Reverse transcription used roughly 0.45 to 1 ug RNA and random hexamers. Amplification of TCR beta CDR3 used immunoSEQ multiplex PCR across 54 Vbeta and 13 Jbeta. TCRdb ran MiXCR on the immunoSEQ multiplex PCR reads and lists one entry per CDR3 protein. The sample carries over 300,000 distinct CDR3 sequences, roughly 94% recorded once.

Sequenced: CD4+ T cells from PBMCs. The V call is TRBV19, the J call TRBJ2-5; D remains ambiguous. The receptor was derived from a human donor with multiple sclerosis. The CDR3 DNA is TGTGCCAGTAGTATGGGCATCGAGTGGCGGCAAGAGACCCAGTACTTC. Amino acid sequence: CASSMGIEWRQETQYF.